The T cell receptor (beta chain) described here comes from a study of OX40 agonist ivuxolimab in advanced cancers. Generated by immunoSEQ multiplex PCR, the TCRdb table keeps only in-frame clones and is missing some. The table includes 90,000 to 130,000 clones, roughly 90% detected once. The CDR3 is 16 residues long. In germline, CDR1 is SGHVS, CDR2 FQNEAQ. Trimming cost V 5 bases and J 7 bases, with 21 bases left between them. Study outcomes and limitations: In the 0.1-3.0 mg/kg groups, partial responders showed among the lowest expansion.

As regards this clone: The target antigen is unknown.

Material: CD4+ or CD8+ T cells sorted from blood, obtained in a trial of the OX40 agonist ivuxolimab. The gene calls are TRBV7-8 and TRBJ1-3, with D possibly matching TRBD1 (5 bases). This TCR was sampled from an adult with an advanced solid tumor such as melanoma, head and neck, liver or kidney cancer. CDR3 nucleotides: TGTGCCAGCAGCCAATCCAGCAGCTCTGGGGGGAACACCATATATTTT. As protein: CASSQSSSSGGNTIYF. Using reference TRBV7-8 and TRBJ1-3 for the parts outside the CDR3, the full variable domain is GAGVSQSPRYKVAKRGQDVALRCDPISGHVSLFWYQQALGQGPEFLTYFQNEAQLDKSGLPSDRFFAERPEGSVSTLKIQRTQQEDSAVYLCASSQSSSSGGNTIYFGEGSWLTVV.